The entry below gives a single T cell receptor beta chain sequence along with its context. Trimming pared 1 base from V and 0 bases from J, leaving 10 bases between. This CDR3 is built from 15 residues. Germline CDR1 reads MGHRA; CDR2 reads YSYEKL. The data are from a study of shared clonotypes between healthy human individuals. Among the donors, all were Caucasian adults who lived in Nashville, Tennessee. Per sorted-subset replicate PCR, input was about 180 ng DNA, representing around 28,000 T cell genomes. TCRdb's copy holds only in-frame clones and misses some; the assay was immunoSEQ multiplex PCR. The table has under 1,900,000 clones, around 98.5% seen once.

This receptor was identified in a man aged 25-40 years in good health. Sequencing was carried out using naive CD4+ T cells sorted from blood. The subset is: CD45RA+ positively selected. V gene TRBV4-1 combines with J gene TRBJ2-7, with D perhaps TRBD2 (5 bases). The CDR3 loop is CASSQVPGSSYEQYF. CDR3 DNA sequence: TGCGCCAGCAGCCAAGTTCCGGGGAGCTCCTACGAGCAGTACTTC.